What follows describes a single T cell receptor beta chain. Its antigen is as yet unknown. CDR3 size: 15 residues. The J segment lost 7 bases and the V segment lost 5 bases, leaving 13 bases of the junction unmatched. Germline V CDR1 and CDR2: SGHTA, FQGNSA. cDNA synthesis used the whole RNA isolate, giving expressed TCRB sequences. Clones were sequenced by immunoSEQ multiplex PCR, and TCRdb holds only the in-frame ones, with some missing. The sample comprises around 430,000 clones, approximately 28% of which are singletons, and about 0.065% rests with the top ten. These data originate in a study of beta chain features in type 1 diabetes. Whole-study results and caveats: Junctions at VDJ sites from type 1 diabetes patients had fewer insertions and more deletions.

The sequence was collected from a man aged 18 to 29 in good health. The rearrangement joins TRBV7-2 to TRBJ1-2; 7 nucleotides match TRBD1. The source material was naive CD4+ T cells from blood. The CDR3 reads CASSPRADRVGGYTF. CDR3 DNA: TGTGCCAGCAGCCCGAGGGCAGACAGGGTTGGTGGCTACACCTTC.